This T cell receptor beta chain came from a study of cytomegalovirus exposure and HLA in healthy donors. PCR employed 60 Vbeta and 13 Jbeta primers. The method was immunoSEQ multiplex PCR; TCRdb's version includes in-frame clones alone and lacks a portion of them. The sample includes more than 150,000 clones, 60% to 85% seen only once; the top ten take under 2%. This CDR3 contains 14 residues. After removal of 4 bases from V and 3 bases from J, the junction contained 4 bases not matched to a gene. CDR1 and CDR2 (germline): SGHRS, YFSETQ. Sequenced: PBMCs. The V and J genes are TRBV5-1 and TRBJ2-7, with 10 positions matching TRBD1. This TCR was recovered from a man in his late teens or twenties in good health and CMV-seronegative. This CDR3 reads CASSLRDRGYEQYF. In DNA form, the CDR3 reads TGCGCCAGCAGCCTCCGGGACAGGGGCTACGAGCAGTACTTC.